These 7 T cell receptor beta chains were sequenced from one sample in a study of T-cell memory formation after mild COVID-19. TCRdb independently ran MiXCR on the 5' RACE reads; one entry per CDR3 protein. Of about 350,000 distinct CDR3 sequences listed, roughly an eighth are singletons. Sequencing was performed on PBMCs or a T cell subset sorted from them (not recorded which). The origin of the receptors is a man younger than 30 who had mild COVID-19 (a few samples of this study predate the infection). Cell type and time point are not known.

This clonotype counts as medium-sized. The V and J genes are TRBV7-8 and TRBJ2-1; 8 bases match TRBD2. Unmatched junction bases numbered 7, after V lost 0 bases and J lost 0 bases. The CDR3 has 18 residues. Germline CDR1 is SGHVS and CDR2 is FQNEAQ. CDR3 residues: CASSLALIAGFSYNEQFF. The DNA for the CDR3 is TGTGCCAGCAGCTTAGCGCTTATAGCGGGGTTCTCCTACAATGAGCAGTTCTTC.

This clonotype has at least ten counts. The J gene is TRBJ1-6, the V gene TRBV6-2 or TRBV6-3; no clear D. The CDR3 is 13 residues long. CDR1 MNHEY and CDR2 SVGEGT come from the germline V gene. Trimming cost V 2 bases and J 15 bases, with 14 bases left between them. DNA of the CDR3: TGTGCCAGCAGTTACCAGCCGGGCTCCGGCCTCCACTTT. Translation gives CASSYQPGSGLHF.

The rearrangement links TRBV27 to TRBJ1-1; TRBD1 might be the D (5 bases). The CDR3 runs to 18 residues. Germline V lookup: CDR1 MNHEY, CDR2 SMNVEV (reference sequence). The ends were cut back, 3 bases at V and 4 bases at J, with 24 bases in the middle. The CDR3 nucleotides read TGTGCCAGCAGTTTTGGACTGAGGGGAGTTGGAAACGGCACTGAAGCTTTCTTT. This translates into CASSFGLRGVGNGTEAFF.

This clonotype was observed at least ten times. V and J are TRBV19 and TRBJ1-1; D is ambiguous. V was trimmed by 0 bases and J by 1 base, leaving 6 bases between them. The CDR3 has 14 residues. CDR1 LNHDA and CDR2 SQIVND come from the germline V gene (reference sequence). This chain's CDR3 is CASSIDGRNTEAFF. The CDR3 DNA is TGTGCCAGTAGTATAGACGGACGGAACACTGAAGCTTTCTTT. Using reference TRBV19 and TRBJ1-1 for the parts outside the CDR3, the full variable domain is DGGITQSPKYLFRKEGQNVTLSCEQNLNHDAMYWYRQDPGQGLRLIYYSQIVNDFQKGDIAEGYSVSREKKESFPLTVTSAQKNPTAFYLCASSIDGRNTEAFFGQGTRLTVV.

This clonotype has more than one count but fewer than ten. This chain joins TRBV6-1 and TRBJ2-7; TRBD2 is a possible D gene (6 bases). Per germline, CDR1 MNHNS and CDR2 SASEGT. Trimming shortened V by 1 base and J by 2 bases, and 9 bases separated the two germline ends. The CDR3 consists of 14 residues. The CDR3 DNA is TGTGCCAGCAGTGAAGGGAGGGATACCTACGAGCAGTACGTC. The encoded protein is CASSEGRDTYEQYV.

This chain joins TRBV2 and TRBJ2-7, with a tentative D call TRBD1 (6 bases). V lost 5 bases and J 3 bases, leaving 11 bases between the germline ends. The germline V gene has CDR1 SNHLY and CDR2 FYNNEI. The CDR3 covers 13 residues. This CDR3 reads CASSSDRDYEQYV. The CDR3 coding sequence is TGTGCCAGCAGTTCGGACAGAGACTACGAGCAGTACGTC.

This clonotype has just a few counts. V gene TRBV12-3 or TRBV12-4 combines with J gene TRBJ1-4; TRBD1 aligns across 9 bases. Trimming took 10 bases from V and 7 from J; bases not matched to a gene: 10. The CDR3 has 14 amino acids. The CDR3, as DNA: TGTGCCATTGATCGGGGACAGGGTGGTGAAAAACTGTTTTTT. As protein: CAIDRGQGGEKLFF.